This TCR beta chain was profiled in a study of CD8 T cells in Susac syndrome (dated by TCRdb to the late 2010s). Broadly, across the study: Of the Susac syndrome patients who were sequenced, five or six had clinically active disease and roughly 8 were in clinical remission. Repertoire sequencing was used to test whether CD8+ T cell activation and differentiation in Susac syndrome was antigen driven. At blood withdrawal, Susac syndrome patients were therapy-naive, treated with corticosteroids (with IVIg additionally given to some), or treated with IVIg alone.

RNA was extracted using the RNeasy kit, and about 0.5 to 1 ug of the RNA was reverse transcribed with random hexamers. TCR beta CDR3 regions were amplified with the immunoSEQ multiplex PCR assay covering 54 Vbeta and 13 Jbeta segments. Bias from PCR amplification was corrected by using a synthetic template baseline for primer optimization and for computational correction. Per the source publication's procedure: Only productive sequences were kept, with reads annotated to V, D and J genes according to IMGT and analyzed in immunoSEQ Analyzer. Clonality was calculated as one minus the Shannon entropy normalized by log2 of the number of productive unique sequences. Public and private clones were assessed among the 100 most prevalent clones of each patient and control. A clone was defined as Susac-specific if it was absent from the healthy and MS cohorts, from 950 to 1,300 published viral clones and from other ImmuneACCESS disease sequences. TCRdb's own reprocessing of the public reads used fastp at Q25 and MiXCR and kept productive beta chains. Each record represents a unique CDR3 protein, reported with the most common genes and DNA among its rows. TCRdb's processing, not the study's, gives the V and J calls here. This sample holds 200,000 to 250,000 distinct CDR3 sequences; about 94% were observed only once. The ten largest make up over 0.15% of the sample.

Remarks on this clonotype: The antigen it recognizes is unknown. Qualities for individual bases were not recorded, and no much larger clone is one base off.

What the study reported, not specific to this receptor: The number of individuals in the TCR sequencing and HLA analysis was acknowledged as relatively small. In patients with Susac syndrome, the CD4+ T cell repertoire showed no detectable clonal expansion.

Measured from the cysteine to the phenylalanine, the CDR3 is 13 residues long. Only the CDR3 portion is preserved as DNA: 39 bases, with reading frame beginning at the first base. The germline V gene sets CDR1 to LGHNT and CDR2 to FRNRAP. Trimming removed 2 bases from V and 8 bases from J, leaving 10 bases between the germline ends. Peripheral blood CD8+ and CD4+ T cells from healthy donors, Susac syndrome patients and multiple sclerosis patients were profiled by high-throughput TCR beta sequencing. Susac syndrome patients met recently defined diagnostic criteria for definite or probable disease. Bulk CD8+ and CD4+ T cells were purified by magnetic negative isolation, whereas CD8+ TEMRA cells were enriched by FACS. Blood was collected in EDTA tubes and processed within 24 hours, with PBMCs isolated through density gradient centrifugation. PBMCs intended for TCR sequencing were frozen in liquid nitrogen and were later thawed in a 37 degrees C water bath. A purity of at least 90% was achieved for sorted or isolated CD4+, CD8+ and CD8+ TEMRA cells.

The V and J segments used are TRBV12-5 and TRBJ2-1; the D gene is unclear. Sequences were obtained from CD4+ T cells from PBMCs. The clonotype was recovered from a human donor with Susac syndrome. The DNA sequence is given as TGTGCTAGTGGTTTGTCACCTAGGGATGAGCAGTTCTTC. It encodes CASGLSPRDEQFF.